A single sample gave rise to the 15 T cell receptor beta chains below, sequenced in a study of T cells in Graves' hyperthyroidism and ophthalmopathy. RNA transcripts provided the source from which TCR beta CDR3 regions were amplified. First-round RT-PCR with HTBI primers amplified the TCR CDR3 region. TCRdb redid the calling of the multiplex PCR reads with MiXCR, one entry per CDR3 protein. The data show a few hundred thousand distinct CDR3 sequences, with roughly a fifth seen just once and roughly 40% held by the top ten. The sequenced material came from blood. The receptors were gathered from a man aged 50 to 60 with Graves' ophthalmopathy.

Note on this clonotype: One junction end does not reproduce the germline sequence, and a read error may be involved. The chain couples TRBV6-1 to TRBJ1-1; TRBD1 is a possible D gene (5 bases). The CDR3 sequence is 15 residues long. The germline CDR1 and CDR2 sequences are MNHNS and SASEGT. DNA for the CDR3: TGTGCCGGCAGCGACCCCGGGACGGTGAACACTGAAGCTTTCTTT. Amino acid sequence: CAGSDPGTVNTEAFF.

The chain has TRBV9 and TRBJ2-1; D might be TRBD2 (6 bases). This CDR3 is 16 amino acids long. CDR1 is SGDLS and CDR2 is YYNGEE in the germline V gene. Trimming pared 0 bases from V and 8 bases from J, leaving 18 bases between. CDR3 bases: TGTGCCAGCAGCGTAGGAGAGTCTAGCGTAGGCTATGAGCAGTTCTTC. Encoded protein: CASSVGESSVGYEQFF.

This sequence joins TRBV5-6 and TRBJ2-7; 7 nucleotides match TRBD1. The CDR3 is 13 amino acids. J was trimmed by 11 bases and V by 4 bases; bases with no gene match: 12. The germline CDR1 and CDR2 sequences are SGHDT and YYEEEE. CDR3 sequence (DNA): TGTGCCAGCAGCCGGGGACAGAGCTACGTTGAGTACTTC. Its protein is CASSRGQSYVEYF.

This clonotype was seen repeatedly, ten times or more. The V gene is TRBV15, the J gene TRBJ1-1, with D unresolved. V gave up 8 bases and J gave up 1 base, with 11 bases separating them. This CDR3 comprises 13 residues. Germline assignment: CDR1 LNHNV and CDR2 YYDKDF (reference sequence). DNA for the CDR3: TGTGCCACCGCCGGCACATGGAACACTGAAGCTTTCTTT. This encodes CATAGTWNTEAFF. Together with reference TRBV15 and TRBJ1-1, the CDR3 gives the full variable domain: DAMVIQNPRYQVTQFGKPVTLSCSQTLNHNVMYWYQQKSSQAPKLLFHYYDKDFNNEADTPDNFQSRRPNTSFCFLDIRSPGLGDTAMYLCATAGTWNTEAFFGQGTRLTVV.

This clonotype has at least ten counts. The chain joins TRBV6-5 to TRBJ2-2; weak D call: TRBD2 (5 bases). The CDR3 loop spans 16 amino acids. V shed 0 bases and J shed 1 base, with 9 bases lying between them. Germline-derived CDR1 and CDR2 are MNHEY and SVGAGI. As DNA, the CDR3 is TGTGCCAGCAGTTACTCGAGAGGGAGGAACACCGGGGAGCTGTTTTTT. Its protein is CASSYSRGRNTGELFF.

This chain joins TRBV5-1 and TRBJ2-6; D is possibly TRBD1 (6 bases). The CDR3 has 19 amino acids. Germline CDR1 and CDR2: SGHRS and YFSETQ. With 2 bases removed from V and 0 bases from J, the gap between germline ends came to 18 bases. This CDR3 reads CASSFHRQEVSSGANVLTF. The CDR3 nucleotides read TGCGCCAGCAGCTTTCACAGACAGGAGGTTTCCTCTGGGGCCAACGTCCTGACTTTC.

The CDR3: CASSIRVRTDSTDTQYF. CDR3 sequence (DNA): TGTGCCAGTAGTATCCGTGTAAGGACAGATAGCACAGATACGCAGTATTTT. The chain is built from TRBV19 and TRBJ2-3; tentatively, D is TRBD1 (6 bases). The CDR3 consists of 17 residues. The V gene lost 3 bases and the J gene lost 0 bases, with 16 bases spanning the gap. Germline values: CDR1 LNHDA, CDR2 SQIVND (reference sequence).

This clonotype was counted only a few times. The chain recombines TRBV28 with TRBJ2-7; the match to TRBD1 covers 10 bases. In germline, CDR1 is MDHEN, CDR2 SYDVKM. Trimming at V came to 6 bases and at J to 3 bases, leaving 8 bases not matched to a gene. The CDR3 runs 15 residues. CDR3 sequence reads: CASRLDRGRLYEQYF. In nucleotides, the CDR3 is TGTGCCAGCAGACTCGACAGGGGGCGCCTCTACGAGCAGTACTTC.

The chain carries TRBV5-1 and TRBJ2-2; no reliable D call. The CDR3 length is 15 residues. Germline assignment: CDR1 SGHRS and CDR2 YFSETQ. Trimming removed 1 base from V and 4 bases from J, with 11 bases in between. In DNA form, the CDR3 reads TGCGCCAGCAGCTTGTTCGGTAGTAGCACCGGGGAGCTGTTTTTT. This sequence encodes CASSLFGSSTGELFF.

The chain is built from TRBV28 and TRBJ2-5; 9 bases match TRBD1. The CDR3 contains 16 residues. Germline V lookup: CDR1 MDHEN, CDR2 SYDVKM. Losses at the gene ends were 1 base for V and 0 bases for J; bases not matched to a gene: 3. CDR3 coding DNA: TGTGCCAGCAGTTTATCGGGACAGGGTTACCAAGAGACCCAGTACTTC. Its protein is CASSLSGQGYQETQYF.

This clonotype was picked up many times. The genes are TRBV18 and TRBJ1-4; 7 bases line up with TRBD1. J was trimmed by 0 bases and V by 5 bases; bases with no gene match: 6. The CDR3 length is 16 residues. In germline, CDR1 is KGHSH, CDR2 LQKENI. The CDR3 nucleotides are TGTGCCAGCTCAGCGCGACAGGGATCAACTAATGAAAAACTGTTTTTT. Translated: CASSARQGSTNEKLFF.

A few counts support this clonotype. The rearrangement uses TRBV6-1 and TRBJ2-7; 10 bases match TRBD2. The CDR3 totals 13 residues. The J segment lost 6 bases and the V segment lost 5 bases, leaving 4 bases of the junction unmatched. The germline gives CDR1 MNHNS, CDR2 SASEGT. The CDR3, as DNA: TGTGCCAGCAGTTCGACTAGCGGGCGCGAGCAGTACTTC. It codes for CASSSTSGREQYF.

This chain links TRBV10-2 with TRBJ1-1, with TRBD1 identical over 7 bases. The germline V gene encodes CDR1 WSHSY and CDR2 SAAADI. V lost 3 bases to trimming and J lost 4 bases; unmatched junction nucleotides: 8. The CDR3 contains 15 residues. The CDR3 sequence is CASSDGGRGTTEAFF. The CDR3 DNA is TGCGCCAGCAGTGACGGGGGCAGGGGGACCACTGAAGCTTTCTTT.

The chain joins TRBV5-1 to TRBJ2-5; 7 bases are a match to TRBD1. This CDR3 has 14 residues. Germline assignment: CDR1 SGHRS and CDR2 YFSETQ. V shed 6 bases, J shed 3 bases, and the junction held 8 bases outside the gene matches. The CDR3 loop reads CASTKGQTKETQYF. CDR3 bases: TGCGCCAGCACCAAGGGACAGACCAAAGAGACCCAGTACTTC.

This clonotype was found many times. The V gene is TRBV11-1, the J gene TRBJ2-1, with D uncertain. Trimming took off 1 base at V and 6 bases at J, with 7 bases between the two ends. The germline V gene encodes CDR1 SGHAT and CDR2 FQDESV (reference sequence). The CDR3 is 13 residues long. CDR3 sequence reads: CASSLGAFNEQFF. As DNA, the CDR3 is TGTGCCAGCAGCTTAGGGGCTTTCAATGAGCAGTTCTTC.